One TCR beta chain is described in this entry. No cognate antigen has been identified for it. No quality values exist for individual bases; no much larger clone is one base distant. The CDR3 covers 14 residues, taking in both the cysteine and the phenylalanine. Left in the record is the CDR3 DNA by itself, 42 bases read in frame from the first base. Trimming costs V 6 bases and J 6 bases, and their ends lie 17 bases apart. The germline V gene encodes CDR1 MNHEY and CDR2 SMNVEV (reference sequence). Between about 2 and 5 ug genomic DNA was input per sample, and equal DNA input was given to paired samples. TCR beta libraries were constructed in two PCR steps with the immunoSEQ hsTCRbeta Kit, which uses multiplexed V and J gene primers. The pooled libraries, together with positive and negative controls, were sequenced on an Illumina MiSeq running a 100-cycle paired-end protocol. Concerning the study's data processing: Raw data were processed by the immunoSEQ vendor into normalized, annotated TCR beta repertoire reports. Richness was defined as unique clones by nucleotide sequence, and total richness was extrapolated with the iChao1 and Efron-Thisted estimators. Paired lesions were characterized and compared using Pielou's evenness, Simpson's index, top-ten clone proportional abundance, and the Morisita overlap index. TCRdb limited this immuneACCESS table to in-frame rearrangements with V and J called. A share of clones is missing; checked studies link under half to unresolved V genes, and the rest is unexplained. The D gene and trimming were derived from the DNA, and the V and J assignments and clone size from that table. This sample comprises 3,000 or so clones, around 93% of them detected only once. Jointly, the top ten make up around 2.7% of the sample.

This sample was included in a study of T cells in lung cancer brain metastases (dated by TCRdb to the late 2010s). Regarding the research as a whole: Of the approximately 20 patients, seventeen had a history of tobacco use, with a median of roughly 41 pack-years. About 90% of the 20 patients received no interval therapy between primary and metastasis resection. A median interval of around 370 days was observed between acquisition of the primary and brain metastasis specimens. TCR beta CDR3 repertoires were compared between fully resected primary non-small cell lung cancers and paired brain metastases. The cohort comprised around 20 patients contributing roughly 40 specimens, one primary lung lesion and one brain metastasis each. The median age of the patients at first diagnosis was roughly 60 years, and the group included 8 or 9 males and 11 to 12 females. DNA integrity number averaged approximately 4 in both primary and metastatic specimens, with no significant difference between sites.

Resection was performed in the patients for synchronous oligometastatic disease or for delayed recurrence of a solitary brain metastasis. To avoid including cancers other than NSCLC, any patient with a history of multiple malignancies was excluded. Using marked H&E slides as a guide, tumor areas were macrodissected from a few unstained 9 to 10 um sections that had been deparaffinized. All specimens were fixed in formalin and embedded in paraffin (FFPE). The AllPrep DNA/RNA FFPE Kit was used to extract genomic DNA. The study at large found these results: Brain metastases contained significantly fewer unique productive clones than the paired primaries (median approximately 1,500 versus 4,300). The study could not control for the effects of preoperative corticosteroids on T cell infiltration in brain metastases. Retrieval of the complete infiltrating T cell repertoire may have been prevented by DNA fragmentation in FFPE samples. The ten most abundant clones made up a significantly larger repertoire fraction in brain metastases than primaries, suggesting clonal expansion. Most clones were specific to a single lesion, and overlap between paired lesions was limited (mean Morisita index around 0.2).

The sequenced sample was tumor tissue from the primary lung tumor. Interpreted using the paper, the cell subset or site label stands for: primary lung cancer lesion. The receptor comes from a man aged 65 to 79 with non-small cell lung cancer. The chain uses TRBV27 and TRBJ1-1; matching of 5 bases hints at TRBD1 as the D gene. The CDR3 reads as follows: CASRLDMRDAEAFF. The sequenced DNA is TGTGCCAGCAGGCTCGATATGAGGGACGCTGAAGCTTTCTTT.